This T cell receptor beta chain was sequenced in a study of T cell changes during pregnancy in multiple sclerosis. The CDR3 runs 12 residues. CDR1 and CDR2 (germline): SGHTA, FQGNSA. Trimming stripped 4 bases from V and 2 bases from J, with 4 bases between. Clones were read by immunoSEQ multiplex PCR, and TCRdb kept only the in-frame ones, dropping some. The sample lists tens of thousands of clones, about nine tenths occurring once. The rearrangement uses TRBV7-2 and TRBJ2-3; no firm D call. The specimen comprised CD4+ T cells from peripheral blood mononuclear cells, sampled in the first trimester of pregnancy. This receptor was obtained from a female donor with multiple sclerosis, enrolled in a pregnancy study. The CDR3 reads CASSSFTDTQYF. The CDR3 nucleotides read TGTGCCAGCAGCTCCTTCACAGATACGCAGTATTTT.